This T cell receptor beta chain is drawn from a study of T cell responses to AZD1222 COVID-19 vaccine. Study findings and constraints: Clonal diversity may have been underestimated, and the donors were mostly white British, with more females than males.

As regards this clone: Its antigen is currently unknown.

Only in-frame clones appear in the TCRdb table, and some are missing; sequencing was by immunoSEQ multiplex PCR. The sample has about 120,000 clones, nearly 90% seen once. The TCR comes from an adult in good health. The sample was peripheral blood, taken on day 0 of AZD1222 vaccination.

DNA for the CDR3: TGTGCCAGCAGCTTGTCAGGGGAGAGGTGGGACAATGAGCAGTTCTTC. Protein sequence: CASSLSGERWDNEQFF. V gene TRBV5-4 combines with J gene TRBJ2-1; TRBD1 might be the D (6 bases). CDR1 and CDR2 (germline): SGHNT, YYREEE (reference sequence). The CDR3 is made up of 16 amino acids. V gave up 1 base and J gave up 5 bases, with 16 bases separating them.